One sample yielded the 14 T cell receptor beta chains listed below, sequenced in a study of T-cell reconstitution after alpha-beta-depleted transplantation in children. Unique molecular identifiers were incorporated when the TCRbeta library was constructed. Each CDR3 protein gets one entry after TCRdb re-called the PCR reads with MiXCR. The table records 350,000 to 400,000 distinct CDR3 sequences, roughly 22% of them present only once. The input for sequencing was PBMCs from the stem cell graft donor, taken from the stem cell graft. The receptors were gathered from a human donor who donated a stem cell graft to a child with acute myeloid leukemia.

This clonotype showed up just a few times. The chain couples TRBV12-3 or TRBV12-4 to TRBJ1-6; maybe TRBD1 (6 bases). The V gene lost 5 bases and the J gene lost 0 bases, with 14 bases spanning the gap. This CDR3 contains 17 residues. This chain's CDR3 is CASSPGQISSYNSPLHF. In nucleotides, the CDR3 is TGTGCCAGCAGTCCCGGACAGATAAGCTCCTATAATTCACCCCTCCACTTT.

The chain combines TRBV21-1 with TRBJ2-7; TRBD1 is the table's D call, not checked against the DNA. TRBV21-1 is a recognized pseudogene. The CDR3 sequence is 18 residues long. CDR3 nucleotides: TGTGCCAGCAGCAGAGGGTTTGGTGGGACACCGAGCTCCTACGAGCAGTACTTC. Amino acids: CASSRGFGGTPSSYEQYF.

On this clonotype: One end of the junction varies from germline; a read error may be responsible. The J gene is TRBJ2-3, the V gene TRBV11-2, with 8 bases identical to TRBD2. The CDR3 has 17 residues. Germline V gene data show CDR1 as SGHAT and CDR2 as FQNNGV. The CDR3 bases are TGTGCCAGCAGCTTAGATGGTAGCGGGAAGAACTGGAGATACGCAGTATTT. Its translation: CASSLDGSGKNWRYAVF.

This sequence joins TRBV19 and TRBJ2-1; 7 nucleotides agree with TRBD2. This CDR3 has 18 residues. The trim removed 1 base at V and 0 bases at J, leaving 9 bases unmatched. Germline CDR1 and CDR2: LNHDA and SQIVND (reference sequence). CDR3 protein: CASSIVDGGLSSYNEQFF. Written as DNA, the CDR3 is TGTGCCAGTAGTATAGTGGACGGGGGGTTGAGCTCCTACAATGAGCAGTTCTTC.

The chain uses TRBV12-3 or TRBV12-4 and TRBJ1-4; D uncertain. The CDR3 contains 11 residues. The V end was cut by 7 bases, the J end by 3 bases, with 3 bases between. The CDR3 region has the DNA TGTGCCAGCACCTCTAATGAAAAACTGTTTTTT. Translation gives CASTSNEKLFF.

In its sample, this clonotype was seen a few times. The gene calls are TRBV20-1 and TRBJ1-2; D uncertain. Germline loops: CDR1 DFQATT, CDR2 SNEGSKA (reference sequence). This CDR3 spans 14 amino acids. V was trimmed by 6 bases and J by 5 bases, leaving 19 bases between them. The CDR3 reads CSAPAHRRIYGYTF. The DNA of the CDR3 is TGCAGTGCCCCCGCCCACAGAAGAATTTATGGCTACACCTTC.

The chain couples TRBV2 to TRBJ2-2; 9 positions agree with TRBD2. The CDR3 sequence is 16 residues long. CDR1 and CDR2 from the germline V gene are SNHLY and FYNNEI. V shed 2 bases and J 6 bases; nucleotides not matched to a gene: 7. The chain's CDR3 is CASSEWGLAGAGELFF. The DNA of the CDR3 is TGTGCCAGCAGTGAATGGGGACTAGCAGGAGCCGGGGAGCTGTTTTTT.

This clonotype has only a few counts. The rearrangement uses TRBV5-1 and TRBJ2-5; unclear D gene. V dropped 3 bases and J dropped 5 bases, with 8 bases sitting between them. The length of the CDR3 is 12 residues. CDR1 SGHRS and CDR2 YFSETQ come from the germline V gene. The CDR3 coding sequence is TGCGCCAGCAGCTCTGACCTGGAGACCCAGTACTTC. It translates to CASSSDLETQYF.

This clonotype turned up a few times. The rearrangement joins TRBV4-3 to TRBJ1-1; the D is unclear. Trimming stripped 0 bases from V and 0 bases from J, with 8 bases between. The CDR3 sequence is 15 residues long. CDR1 LGHNA and CDR2 YSLEER come from the germline V gene. CDR3 sequence (DNA): TGCGCCAGCAGCCAAGAGGAGACGTTGAACACTGAAGCTTTCTTT. This gives the protein CASSQEETLNTEAFF.

This clonotype was seen many times. The chain couples TRBV9 to TRBJ2-7; either TRBD1 or TRBD2 may supply D (5 bases each). The CDR3 has 15 residues. Germline CDR1 and CDR2: SGDLS and YYNGEE. Trimming pared 4 bases from V and 3 bases from J, leaving 17 bases between. The CDR3 spells CASSLDGTPFYEQYF. The CDR3 coding sequence is TGTGCCAGCAGCCTTGACGGGACGCCGTTCTACGAGCAGTACTTC.

The genes are TRBV20-1 and TRBJ2-1; 9 positions match TRBD2. CDR3 length equals 15 residues. V lost 1 base to trimming and J lost 2 bases; unmatched junction nucleotides: 3. Germline CDR1 is DFQATT and CDR2 is SNEGSKA (reference sequence). The CDR3 here is CSARVAGGPYNEQFF. CDR3 nucleotide sequence: TGCAGTGCTAGAGTGGCGGGAGGGCCCTACAATGAGCAGTTCTTC.

The table lists this clonotype with a few counts. The chain is built from TRBV20-1 and TRBJ2-4; 11 bases are a match to TRBD2. This CDR3 has 15 amino acids. Germline V gene data show CDR1 as DFQATT and CDR2 as SNEGSKA (reference sequence). V trimming: 3 bases; J trimming: 0 bases; junction bases outside the gene matches: 1. The CDR3 sequence is CSARTSGTAKNIQYF. In DNA, the CDR3 is TGCAGTGCTAGGACTAGCGGGACAGCCAAAAACATTCAGTACTTC.

This clonotype was detected ten times or more. The V call is TRBV10-3, the J call TRBJ2-7, with TRBD1 identical over 9 bases. J gave up 4 bases and V 7 bases, and 5 bases lay outside the gene matches. CDR3 length: 13 residues. Germline lookup yields CDR1 ENHRY and CDR2 SYGVKD. The CDR3 protein is CAIKGQGGYEQYF. CDR3 DNA sequence: TGTGCCATCAAGGGACAGGGAGGATACGAGCAGTACTTC.

The CDR3 loop is CASSLAYRRAPNHNEQFF. CDR3 DNA sequence: TGTGCCAGCAGCTTAGCGTATAGACGGGCACCAAACCACAATGAGCAGTTCTTC. This sequence joins TRBV7-6 and TRBJ2-1; D call uncertain. The V gene's germline CDR1 is SGHVS and CDR2 FNYEAQ. The germline V and J ends were trimmed by 0 bases and 5 bases, with 20 bases remaining between them. The CDR3 length is 18 residues.